This TCR beta chain stems from a study of blood T cell repertoires in COVID-19. This table comes from immunoSEQ multiplex PCR, and its TCRdb copy is limited to in-frame clones, with some not included. This table has about 99,000 clones, about 88% appearing once. The germline CDR1 and CDR2 sequences are PRHDT and FYEKMQ (reference sequence). The CDR3 length is 14 residues. With V trimmed by 5 bases and J by 1 base, 4 bases remained unmatched. Sequences were obtained from peripheral blood. This clonotype was obtained from a human donor in a cohort sampled during active COVID-19. The gene calls are TRBV13 and TRBJ2-7; 8 bases are a match to TRBD2. The DNA for the CDR3 is TGTGCCAGCAGCCCCGGGAGGGGATCCTACGAGCAGTACTTC. It is translated as CASSPGRGSYEQYF.